A selection of T cell receptor beta chains follows, all from one sample in a study of T cells in Graves' hyperthyroidism and ophthalmopathy. TCRdb processed the multiplex PCR reads anew with MiXCR; each CDR3 protein has one entry. The table has about 410,000 distinct CDR3 sequences, roughly 15% seen once. Sequenced sample: blood. The receptor source for this set is a woman in her twenties or thirties with Graves' ophthalmopathy. CDR3s include the opening cysteine and the closing phenylalanine or tryptophan. D genes are given only for firm matches.

D | V | CDR3
NA | TRBV20-1 | CSASTGSWKEQYF
NA | TRBV6-2/TRBV6-3 | CASKKDSNTEAFF
TRBD1 | TRBV27 | CASSPLAIQGYEQYF
TRBD1 | TRBV7-2 | CASITGADTQYF
NA | TRBV11-2 | CASTLRARGTDTQYF
NA | TRBV28 | CASSLSLGASTDTQYF
TRBD2 | TRBV20-1 | CSAQGTSGRADTQYF
NA | TRBV7-2 | CASSRHTGEAFF
TRBD1 | TRBV7-2 | CASSAYPGQGSSYNSPLHF
NA | TRBV7-3 | CASSIGTAGSPLHF
NA | TRBV15 | CATSRDQGYGYTF
TRBD1 | TRBV28 | CASSRGHAYGYTF
NA | TRBV28 | CASYEVLGQQKNTEAFF
TRBD1 | TRBV7-7 | CASSPRGLRETQYF
TRBD2 | TRBV20-1 | CSARDPGLSGGVSYNEQFF
TRBD1 | TRBV28 | CASRTGGIYEQYF
TRBD2 | TRBV27 | CASSLWRGQETQYF
TRBD1 | TRBV18 | CASSPGEGTGDQYPLNTIYF
NA | TRBV19 | CASRPGSAGRLNTEAFF
TRBD1 | TRBV20-1 | CSARGQGIDEQFF
NA | TRBV4-1 | CASSPQGQGNTEAFF
NA | TRBV3-1 | CASSQDVNQPQHF
TRBD1 | TRBV30 | CAWSVLGQGAGSPLHF
TRBD2 | TRBV4-2 | CASSQDGAGGRQLAQETQYF
TRBD1 | TRBV30 | CAWSQGGKWTNEKLFF
NA | TRBV27 | CASSAGGGPSSYNEQFF
TRBD2 | TRBV11-3 | CASSSRTSHQETQYF
NA | TRBV11-2 | CASSFAGEGQPQHF
NA | TRBV12-3/TRBV12-4 | CASSPSRSLLGYTF
TRBD1 | TRBV28 | CASSRTGGISQPQHF
NA | TRBV28 | CAGSLAGGYGYTF
TRBD2 | TRBV20-1 | CSARGTSGGYEQYF
TRBD1 | TRBV30 | CAWTNTGGFLETQYF
TRBD1 | TRBV27 | CASSQPGTGARSTDTQYF
TRBD1 | TRBV6-2/TRBV6-3 | CASSRLGQALPYGQPQHF
TRBD2 | TRBV19 | CASSILASGGVVYHEQFF
NA | TRBV5-1 | CASSLDIPNTGELFF